Shown below are 29 T cell receptor beta chains from a single sample sequenced in a study of blood T cell repertoires in COVID-19 (dated by TCRdb to 2018 to 2021). The receptor library was made with the immunoSEQ multiplex PCR assay. Held by TCRdb, this immuneACCESS table contains in-frame sequences only and omits some clones. Under half of the omission traces to an unresolved V gene where checked; the cause of the rest is unknown. The sample data list more than 95,000 clones, and less than 85% of these were observed just once. Around 2.5% of the sample rests with the top ten. Specimen: peripheral blood. These receptors came from a man between 50 and 59 years old with acute or convalescent COVID-19.

The chain couples TRBV5-1 to TRBJ1-5; TRBD1 agrees at 7 bases. From germline, CDR1 is SGHRS and CDR2 YFSETQ. V lost 4 bases and J lost 3; bases outside the gene matches: 4. The length of the CDR3 is 14 residues. CDR3 region: CASSTGTDNQPQHF. In nucleotides, the CDR3 is TGCGCCAGCAGCACCGGGACAGACAATCAGCCCCAGCATTTT.

The chain couples TRBV7-9 to TRBJ2-1, with 9 positions matching TRBD2. This CDR3 has 15 amino acids. The germline V gene encodes CDR1 SEHNR and CDR2 FQNEAQ (reference sequence). With V trimmed by 6 bases and J by 5 bases, 8 bases remained unmatched. The CDR3 nucleotides are TGTGCCAGCAGTTTTCCTAGCGGGAACAACAATGAGCAGTTCTTC. Encoded protein: CASSFPSGNNNEQFF.

The gene calls are TRBV3-1 (or the pseudogene TRBV3-2) and TRBJ1-5; the D is unclear. The germline gives CDR1 LGHDT, CDR2 YNNKEL (reference sequence). V lost 4 bases and J lost 6, with 10 bases in between. The CDR3 is 13 amino acids. CDR3 loop: CASSPREGQPQHF. The CDR3 nucleotides read TGTGCCAGCAGCCCTAGGGAGGGTCAGCCCCAGCATTTT.

The chain joins TRBV6-2 or TRBV6-3 to TRBJ1-6, with D hard to call. Germline lookup yields CDR1 MNHEY and CDR2 SVGEGT. V was cut by 6 bases and J by 10 bases, with 7 bases left in between. The CDR3 consists of 11 residues. This chain's CDR3 is CASSDGSPLHF. The DNA of the CDR3 is TGTGCCAGCAGCGATGGCTCACCCCTCCACTTT.

The chain employs TRBV7-8 and TRBJ2-3; D remains ambiguous. V was clipped by 2 bases and J by 6 bases, with 3 bases between them. The CDR3 has 11 residues. Germline V gives CDR1 SGHVS, CDR2 FQNEAQ. CDR3 amino acids: CASSLSDTQYF. The CDR3 DNA reads as TGTGCCAGCAGCTTATCTGATACGCAGTATTTT.

This chain connects TRBV5-1 to TRBJ1-1, with D uncertain. CDR3 size: 13 residues. V was cut by 5 bases and J by 1 base, with 9 bases left in between. CDR1 is SGHRS, CDR2 YFSETQ, per germline. The CDR3 protein is CASSGRGNTEAFF. CDR3 DNA sequence: TGCGCCAGCAGTGGCCGTGGGAACACTGAAGCTTTCTTT.

The chain joins TRBV9 to TRBJ2-7; the match to TRBD2 covers 10 bases. Trimming took 2 bases from V and 7 from J; bases not matched to a gene: 6. Germline CDR1 SGDLS, CDR2 YYNGEE. The length of the CDR3 is 14 residues. Here the CDR3 reads CASSVSGGDGEQYF. The CDR3 DNA reads TGTGCCAGCAGCGTCAGCGGGGGGGACGGGGAGCAGTACTTC.

This sequence joins TRBV9 and TRBJ2-7; 9 nucleotides agree with TRBD1. Germline loops: CDR1 SGDLS, CDR2 YYNGEE. J lost 2 bases, V lost 4 bases, and 7 bases had no gene match. The CDR3 consists of 15 residues. CDR3 coding DNA: TGTGCCAGCAGCCCTCGGGACAGGGCACCCTACGAGCAGTACTTC. It specifies CASSPRDRAPYEQYF.

J is TRBJ2-5 and V is TRBV5-6, with 8 bases fitting TRBD1. CDR1 SGHDT and CDR2 YYEEEE come from the germline V gene. Trimming took 4 bases from V and 5 from J; bases not matched to a gene: 10. The CDR3 runs to 15 residues. CDR3 in amino acids: CASSLRGRGGETQYF. The CDR3, as DNA: TGTGCCAGCAGCCTCAGGGGGCGCGGCGGTGAGACCCAGTACTTC.

This clone was seen just once. V gene TRBV4-2 combines with J gene TRBJ2-5, with D perhaps TRBD2 (5 bases). The CDR3 covers 12 residues. CDR1 and CDR2 (germline): LGHNA, YNFKEQ. Trimming shortened V by 0 bases and J by 8 bases, and 7 bases separated the two germline ends. CDR3 DNA sequence: TGTGCCAGCAGCCAAGAGGGGAGTACCCAGTACTTC. It encodes CASSQEGSTQYF.

V gene TRBV19 combines with J gene TRBJ2-7; 9 nucleotides agree with TRBD1. V shed 1 base and J 5 bases; nucleotides not matched to a gene: 9. CDR1 and CDR2 (germline): LNHDA, SQIVND (reference sequence). CDR3 length: 16 amino acids. This chain's CDR3 is CASSIGVGTGTDEQYF. The CDR3 nucleotides are TGTGCCAGTAGTATAGGGGTCGGGACAGGGACGGACGAGCAGTACTTC.

A note on this clone: Other nucleotide sequences in the sample specify the same CDR3. The V gene is TRBV5-5, the J gene TRBJ1-2; 8 bases are shared with TRBD1. Germline V gene lookup returns CDR1 SGHKS and CDR2 YYEKEE (reference sequence). V shed 4 bases, J shed 4 bases, and the junction held 6 bases outside the gene matches. The CDR3 consists of 14 residues. For the CDR3, the DNA is TGTGCCAGCAGCCCGGGACAGGCCCTCTATGGCTACACCTTC. The encoded protein is CASSPGQALYGYTF.

The chain uses TRBV6-5 and TRBJ1-1; 8 bases match TRBD1. Per germline, CDR1 MNHEY and CDR2 SVGAGI. V lost 7 bases, J lost 5 bases, and 6 bases stayed unmatched. The CDR3 runs to 13 residues. The CDR3 is CASTRQGKTEAFF. CDR3 DNA sequence: TGTGCCAGCACCCGACAGGGGAAGACTGAAGCTTTCTTT.

The chain combines TRBV4-1 with TRBJ2-7; maybe TRBD2 (5 bases). Trimming removed 4 bases from V and 9 bases from J, with 16 bases in between. The CDR3 has 13 amino acids. The V gene's germline CDR1 is MGHRA and CDR2 YSYEKL. CDR3 amino acids: CASSLTTPGTQYF. The CDR3 bases are TGCGCCAGCAGCCTTACCACTCCGGGAACGCAGTACTTC.

The chain is built from TRBV15 and TRBJ2-3; D is unresolved. Germline-derived CDR1 and CDR2 are LNHNV and YYDKDF (reference sequence). There are 14 residues in the CDR3. Trimming stripped 7 bases from V and 0 bases from J, with 11 bases between. In nucleotides, the CDR3 is TGTGCCACCACGACGGGTCCCAGCACAGATACGCAGTATTTT. Translation: CATTTGPSTDTQYF.

This clone was observed at least ten times. The J gene is TRBJ2-3, the V gene TRBV28, with D perhaps matching TRBD2 (6 bases). Deletions cut 3 bases from V and 1 base from J, with 17 bases between. CDR1 and CDR2 from the germline V gene are MDHEN and SYDVKM. The CDR3 totals 17 residues. The CDR3 DNA follows: TGTGCCAGCAGTTTGACGGGAGTACGGGTAGGCACAGATACGCAGTATTTT. Its protein product is CASSLTGVRVGTDTQYF.

This clone was seen a single time. The chain employs TRBV6-1 and TRBJ1-2, with 8 nucleotides matching TRBD1. J gave up 3 bases and V 3 bases, and 3 bases lay outside the gene matches. The CDR3 length is 14 residues. CDR1 is MNHNS and CDR2 is SASEGT in the germline V gene. The CDR3 region has the DNA TGTGCCAGCAGTGAGGACAGGGAGGACTATGGCTACACCTTC. Its translation is CASSEDREDYGYTF.

This clone appeared a few times. V is TRBV16 and J is TRBJ1-5, with D possibly matching TRBD1 (5 bases). CDR1 and CDR2 (germline): KGHSY, FQNENV. The V gene lost 4 bases and the J gene lost 4 bases, with 11 bases spanning the gap. CDR3 size: 14 residues. DNA of the CDR3: TGTGCCAGCAGCCCAAACGGGGGGAATCAGCCCCAGCATTTT. Residues: CASSPNGGNQPQHF.

The V call is TRBV2, the J call TRBJ2-5; 13 bases fit TRBD2. The CDR3 sequence is 15 residues long. CDR1 and CDR2 from the germline V gene are SNHLY and FYNNEI. V lost 6 bases and J lost 5; bases outside the gene matches: 6. The CDR3: CASSQTSGGTETQYF. CDR3 sequence (DNA): TGTGCCAGCAGCCAGACTAGCGGGGGGACGGAGACCCAGTACTTC.

This clone showed up just a few times. The V and J genes are TRBV5-1 and TRBJ2-2; D call uncertain. Trimming shortened V by 0 bases and J by 4 bases, and 13 bases separated the two germline ends. The CDR3 covers 16 residues. The germline CDR1 and CDR2 sequences are SGHRS and YFSETQ. The CDR3 loop reads CASSLAGSVSTGELFF. The DNA for the CDR3 is TGCGCCAGCAGCTTGGCCGGAAGCGTAAGCACCGGGGAGCTGTTTTTT.

This clone was seen just once. The genes are TRBV11-2 and TRBJ1-2; perhaps TRBD1 as D (5 bases). The CDR3 sequence is 16 residues long. CDR1 and CDR2 from the germline V gene are SGHAT and FQNNGV. V was pared by 4 bases and J by 2 bases, with 17 bases between. CDR3 coding DNA: TGTGCCAGCAGCTCGGGACTCCCGATCCTGAACTATGGCTACACCTTC. Translation gives CASSSGLPILNYGYTF.

The chain couples TRBV7-6 to TRBJ2-2, with D possibly matching TRBD2 (6 bases). This CDR3 comprises 15 residues. Germline CDR1 SGHVS, CDR2 FNYEAQ. V was pared by 2 bases and J by 4 bases, with 11 bases between. The CDR3 DNA is TGTGCCAGCAGCTTAAGGCTAGCGTCCACCGGGGAGCTGTTTTTT. Protein sequence: CASSLRLASTGELFF.

The rearrangement links TRBV5-8 to TRBJ1-2, with 9 bases fitting TRBD1. Germline CDR1 SGHTS, CDR2 YDEGEE. CDR3 length: 15 amino acids. With V trimmed by 0 bases and J by 6 bases, 6 bases remained unmatched. The DNA for the CDR3 is TGTGCCAGCAGCTTGGGTTCCAACAGGGGGCATGGCTACACCTTC. Its protein is CASSLGSNRGHGYTF.

The gene calls are TRBV4-1 and TRBJ1-4; D possibly corresponds to TRBD1 (5 bases). The CDR3 has 15 residues. Germline values: CDR1 MGHRA, CDR2 YSYEKL. V was trimmed by 1 base and J by 8 bases, leaving 14 bases between them. CDR3 DNA sequence: TGCGCCAGCAGCCAAGTGGGGGGGAGGGAGGAAAAACTGTTTTTT. The encoded protein is CASSQVGGREEKLFF.

The chain is built from TRBV6-5 and TRBJ2-7, with 12 bases aligning to TRBD2. The trim removed 2 bases at V and 6 bases at J, leaving 5 bases unmatched. The CDR3 covers 15 residues. Germline CDR1 MNHEY, CDR2 SVGAGI. The chain's CDR3 is CASSYTLAGGFEQYF. The CDR3 nucleotides are TGTGCCAGCAGTTACACACTAGCGGGAGGTTTCGAGCAGTACTTC.

The chain couples TRBV9 to TRBJ1-2; 7 positions match TRBD1. The V gene end was trimmed by 0 bases and the J gene end by 5 bases; junction bases not matched to a gene: 7. CDR3 size: 15 residues. The germline V gene encodes CDR1 SGDLS and CDR2 YYNGEE. The CDR3 sequence is CASSVGAGGRYGYTF. The CDR3 DNA reads TGTGCCAGCAGCGTAGGGGCAGGGGGACGGTATGGCTACACCTTC.

The chain couples TRBV3-1 (or the pseudogene TRBV3-2) to TRBJ1-2; 9 positions agree with TRBD1. Unmatched junction bases numbered 9, after V lost 0 bases and J lost 7 bases. The CDR3 contains 16 residues. Germline loops: CDR1 LGHDT, CDR2 YNNKEL (reference sequence). The CDR3 DNA is TGTGCCAGCAGCCAAGAGGACAGGGGAATTGTTAGTGGCTACACCTTC. Protein product: CASSQEDRGIVSGYTF.

The chain is built from TRBV21-1 and TRBJ2-1; the D segment call TRBD2 is taken from the table without a DNA check. TRBV21-1 is listed as a pseudogene. CDR3 length equals 17 residues. This CDR3 reads CASSARLAGGPHNEQFF. The DNA of the CDR3 is TGTGCCAGCAGCGCCCGACTAGCGGGAGGGCCCCACAATGAGCAGTTCTTC.

This clone was seen only once. The J gene is TRBJ1-1, the V gene TRBV5-1; the D is unclear. V was clipped by 3 bases and J by 1 base, with 10 bases between them. Germline values: CDR1 SGHRS, CDR2 YFSETQ. This CDR3 is built from 14 residues. The CDR3 DNA follows: TGCGCCAGCAGCTGGGCAGGTGCGAACACTGAAGCTTTCTTT. Encoded protein: CASSWAGANTEAFF.